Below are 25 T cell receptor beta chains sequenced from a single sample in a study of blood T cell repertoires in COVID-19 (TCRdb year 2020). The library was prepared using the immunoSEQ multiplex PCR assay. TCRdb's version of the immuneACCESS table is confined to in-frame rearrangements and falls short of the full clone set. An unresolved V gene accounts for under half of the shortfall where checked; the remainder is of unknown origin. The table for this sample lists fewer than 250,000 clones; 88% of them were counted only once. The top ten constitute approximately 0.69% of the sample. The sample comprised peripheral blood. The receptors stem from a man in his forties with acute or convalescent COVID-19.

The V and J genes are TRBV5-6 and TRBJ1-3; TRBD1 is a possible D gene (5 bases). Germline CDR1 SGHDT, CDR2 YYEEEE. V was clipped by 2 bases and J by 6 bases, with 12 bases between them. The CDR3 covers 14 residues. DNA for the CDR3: TGTGCCAGCAGCTTCGGTACAGGACAAAACACCATATATTTT. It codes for CASSFGTGQNTIYF.

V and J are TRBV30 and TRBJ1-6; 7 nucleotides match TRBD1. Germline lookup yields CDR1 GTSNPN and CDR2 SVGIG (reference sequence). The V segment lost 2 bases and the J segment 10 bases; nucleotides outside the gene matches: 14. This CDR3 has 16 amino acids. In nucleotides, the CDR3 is TGTGCCTGGAGTTCGACAGGGACCAGCTTAGGATCACCCCTCCACTTT. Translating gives CAWSSTGTSLGSPLHF.

Here the CDR3 reads CASRRSGGPSEQFF. DNA for the CDR3: TGTGCCAGCAGGCGTAGCGGGGGCCCCTCGGAGCAGTTCTTC. This chain joins TRBV7-9 and TRBJ2-1, with 9 bases identical to TRBD2. CDR1 and CDR2 from the germline V gene are SEHNR and FQNEAQ (reference sequence). The CDR3 is 14 residues long. V was pared by 6 bases and J by 10 bases, with 10 bases of the junction left unmatched.

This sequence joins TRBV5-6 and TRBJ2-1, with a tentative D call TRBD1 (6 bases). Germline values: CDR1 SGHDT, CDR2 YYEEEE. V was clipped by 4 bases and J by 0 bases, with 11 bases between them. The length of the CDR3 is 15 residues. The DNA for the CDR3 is TGTGCCAGCAGCCTGGGGGCCCACTCCTACAATGAGCAGTTCTTC. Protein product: CASSLGAHSYNEQFF.

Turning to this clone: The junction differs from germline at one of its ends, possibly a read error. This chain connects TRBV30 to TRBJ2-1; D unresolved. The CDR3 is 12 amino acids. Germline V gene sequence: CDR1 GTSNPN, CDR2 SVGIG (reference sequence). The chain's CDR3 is CAWSHLGMSDVF. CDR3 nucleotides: TGTGCCTGGAGTCACCTCGGAATGAGCGACGTCTTC.

In nucleotides, the CDR3 is TGTGCCAGCAGCTCTATTGACAGGGGAGACTATGGCTACACCTTC. Its translation is CASSSIDRGDYGYTF. This sequence joins TRBV11-2 and TRBJ1-2, with 8 bases that match TRBD1. The length of the CDR3 is 15 residues. The germline V gene has CDR1 SGHAT and CDR2 FQNNGV. Trimming at V came to 4 bases and at J to 3 bases, leaving 7 bases not matched to a gene.

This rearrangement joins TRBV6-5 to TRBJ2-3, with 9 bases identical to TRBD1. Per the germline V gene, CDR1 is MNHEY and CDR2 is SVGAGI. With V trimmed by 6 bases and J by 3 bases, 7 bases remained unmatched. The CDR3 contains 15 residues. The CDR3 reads CASRSDRGGTDTQYF. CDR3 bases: TGTGCCAGCAGATCGGACAGGGGCGGGACAGATACGCAGTATTTT.

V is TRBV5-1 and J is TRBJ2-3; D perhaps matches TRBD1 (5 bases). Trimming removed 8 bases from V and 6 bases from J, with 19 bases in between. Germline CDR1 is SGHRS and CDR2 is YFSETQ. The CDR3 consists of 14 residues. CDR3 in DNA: TGCGCCAGTAAAAATCAACAGGATTTGGATACGCAGTATTTT. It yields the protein CASKNQQDLDTQYF.

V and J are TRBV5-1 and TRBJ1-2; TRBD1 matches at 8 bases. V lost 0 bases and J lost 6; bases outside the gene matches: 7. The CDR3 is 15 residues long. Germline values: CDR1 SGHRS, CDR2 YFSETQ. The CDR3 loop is CASSLVADRADGYTF. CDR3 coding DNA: TGCGCCAGCAGCTTGGTGGCGGACAGGGCTGATGGCTACACCTTC. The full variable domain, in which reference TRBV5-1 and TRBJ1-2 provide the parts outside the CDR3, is KAGVTQTPRYLIKTRGQQVTLSCSPISGHRSVSWYQQTPGQGLQFLFEYFSETQRNKGNFPGRFSGRQFSNSRSEMNVSTLELGDSALYLCASSLVADRADGYTFGSGTRLTVV.

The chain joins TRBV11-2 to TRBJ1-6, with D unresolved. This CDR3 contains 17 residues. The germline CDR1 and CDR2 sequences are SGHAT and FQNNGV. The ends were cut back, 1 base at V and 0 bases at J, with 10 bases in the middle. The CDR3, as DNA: TGTGCCAGCAGCTTAGTTCCGGGGAGCTCCTATAATTCACCCCTCCACTTT. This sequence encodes CASSLVPGSSYNSPLHF.

CDR3 protein: CASSYRRYNQPQHF. CDR3 nucleotides: TGTGCCAGCAGTTACCGGCGGTATAATCAGCCCCAGCATTTT. V and J are TRBV6-2 or TRBV6-3 and TRBJ1-5, with D unclear. Looked up from germline, CDR1 is MNHEY and CDR2 is SVGEGT. This CDR3 comprises 14 residues. With 2 bases removed from V and 4 bases from J, the gap between germline ends came to 9 bases.

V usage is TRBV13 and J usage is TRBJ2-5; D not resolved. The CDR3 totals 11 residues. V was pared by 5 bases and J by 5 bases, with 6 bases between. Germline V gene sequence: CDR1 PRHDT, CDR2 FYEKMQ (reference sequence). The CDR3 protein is CASSPKETQYF. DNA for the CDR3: TGTGCCAGCAGCCCTAAGGAGACCCAGTACTTC.

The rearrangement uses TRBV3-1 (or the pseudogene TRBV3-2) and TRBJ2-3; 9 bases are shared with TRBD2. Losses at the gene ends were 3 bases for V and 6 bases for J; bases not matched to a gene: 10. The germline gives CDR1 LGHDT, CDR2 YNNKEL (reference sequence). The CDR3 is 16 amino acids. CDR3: CASSQRISGGGDTQYF. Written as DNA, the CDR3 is TGTGCCAGCAGCCAGCGGATTAGCGGGGGAGGGGATACGCAGTATTTT.

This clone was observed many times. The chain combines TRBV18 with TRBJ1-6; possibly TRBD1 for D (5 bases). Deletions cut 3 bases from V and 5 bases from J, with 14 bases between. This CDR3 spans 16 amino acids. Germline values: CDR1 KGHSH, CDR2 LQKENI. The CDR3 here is CASSPDTGTNNSPLHF. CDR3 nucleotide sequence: TGTGCCAGCTCACCGGACACAGGAACGAATAATTCACCCCTCCACTTT. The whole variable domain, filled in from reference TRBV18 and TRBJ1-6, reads NAGVMQNPRHLVRRRGQEARLRCSPMKGHSHVYWYRQLPEEGLKFMVYLQKENIIDESGMPKERFSAEFPKEGPSILRIQQVVRGDSAAYFCASSPDTGTNNSPLHFGNGTRLTVT.

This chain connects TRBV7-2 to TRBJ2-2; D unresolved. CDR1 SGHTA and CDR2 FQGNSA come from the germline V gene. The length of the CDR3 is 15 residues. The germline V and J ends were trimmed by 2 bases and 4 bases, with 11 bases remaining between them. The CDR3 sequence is CASSLTPGRTGELFF. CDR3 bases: TGTGCCAGCAGCTTAACTCCAGGCCGCACCGGGGAGCTGTTTTTT.

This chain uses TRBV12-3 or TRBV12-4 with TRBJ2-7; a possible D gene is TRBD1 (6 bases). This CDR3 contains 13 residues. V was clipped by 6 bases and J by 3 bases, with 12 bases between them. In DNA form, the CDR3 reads TGTGCCAGCAGCAGGGGAGTAGGCTACGAGCAGTACTTC. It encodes CASSRGVGYEQYF.

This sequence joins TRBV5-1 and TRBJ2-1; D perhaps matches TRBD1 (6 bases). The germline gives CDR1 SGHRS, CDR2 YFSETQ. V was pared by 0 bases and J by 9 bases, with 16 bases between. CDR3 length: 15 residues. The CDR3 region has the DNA TGCGCCAGCAGCTTGGTGACTCAGCCAGGGGCTGAGCAGTTCTTC. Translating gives CASSLVTQPGAEQFF. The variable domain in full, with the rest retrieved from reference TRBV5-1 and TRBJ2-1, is KAGVTQTPRYLIKTRGQQVTLSCSPISGHRSVSWYQQTPGQGLQFLFEYFSETQRNKGNFPGRFSGRQFSNSRSEMNVSTLELGDSALYLCASSLVTQPGAEQFFGPGTRLTVL.

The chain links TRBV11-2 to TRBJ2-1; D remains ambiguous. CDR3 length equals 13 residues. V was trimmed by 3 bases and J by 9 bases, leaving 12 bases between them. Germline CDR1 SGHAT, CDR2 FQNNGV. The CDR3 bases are TGTGCCAGCAGCTTCACCTTAGATGTTGAGCAGTTCTTC. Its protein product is CASSFTLDVEQFF.

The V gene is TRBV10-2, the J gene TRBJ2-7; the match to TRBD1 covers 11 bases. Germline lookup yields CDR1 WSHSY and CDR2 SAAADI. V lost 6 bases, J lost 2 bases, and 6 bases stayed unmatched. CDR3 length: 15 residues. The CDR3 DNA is TGCGCCAGCAGGGCGGGGACAGGGGGAGCCTACGAGCAGTACTTC. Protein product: CASRAGTGGAYEQYF.

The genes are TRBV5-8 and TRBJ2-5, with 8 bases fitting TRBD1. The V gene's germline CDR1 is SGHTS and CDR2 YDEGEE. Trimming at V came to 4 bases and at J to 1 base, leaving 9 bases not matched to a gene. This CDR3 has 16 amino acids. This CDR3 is CASSHGTGGPQETQYF. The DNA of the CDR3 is TGTGCCAGCAGCCACGGGACAGGTGGGCCCCAAGAGACCCAGTACTTC.

The CDR3 here is CASSLSPDLRQHF. For the CDR3, the DNA is TGTGCCAGCAGTTTATCCCCCGATCTGCGGCAGCATTTT. V and J are TRBV27 and TRBJ1-5; no firm D call. Trimming took 0 bases from V and 13 from J, leaving 13 bases between them. The CDR3 totals 13 residues. CDR1 and CDR2 (germline): MNHEY, SMNVEV (reference sequence).

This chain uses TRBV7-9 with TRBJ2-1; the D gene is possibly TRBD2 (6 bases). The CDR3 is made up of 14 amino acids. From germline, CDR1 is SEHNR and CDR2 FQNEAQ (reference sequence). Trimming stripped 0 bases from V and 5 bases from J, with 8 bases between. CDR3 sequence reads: CASSLAGGDNEQFF. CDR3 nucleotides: TGTGCCAGCAGCTTAGCGGGGGGTGACAATGAGCAGTTCTTC.

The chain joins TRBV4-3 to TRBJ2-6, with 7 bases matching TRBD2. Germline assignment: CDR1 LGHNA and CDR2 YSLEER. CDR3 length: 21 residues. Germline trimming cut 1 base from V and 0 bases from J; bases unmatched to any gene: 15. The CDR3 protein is CASSQAQRETRISSGANVLTF. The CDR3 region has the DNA TGCGCCAGCAGCCAAGCCCAGCGGGAAACACGGATAAGCTCTGGGGCCAACGTCCTGACTTTC.

The CDR3 is CATTITDTQYF. The CDR3 DNA follows: TGTGCCACTACGATCACAGATACGCAGTATTTT. J is TRBJ2-3 and V is TRBV5-3; D is unresolved. TRBV5-3 is recorded as an ORF, its role being uncertain. The CDR3 totals 11 residues. V lost 9 bases and J lost 2, with 7 bases in between.

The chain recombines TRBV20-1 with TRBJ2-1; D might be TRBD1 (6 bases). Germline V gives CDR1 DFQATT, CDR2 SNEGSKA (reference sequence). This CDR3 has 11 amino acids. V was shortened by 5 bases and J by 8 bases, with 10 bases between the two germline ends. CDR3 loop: CSAYRVDEQFF. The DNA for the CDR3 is TGCAGTGCTTACAGGGTGGATGAGCAGTTCTTC.